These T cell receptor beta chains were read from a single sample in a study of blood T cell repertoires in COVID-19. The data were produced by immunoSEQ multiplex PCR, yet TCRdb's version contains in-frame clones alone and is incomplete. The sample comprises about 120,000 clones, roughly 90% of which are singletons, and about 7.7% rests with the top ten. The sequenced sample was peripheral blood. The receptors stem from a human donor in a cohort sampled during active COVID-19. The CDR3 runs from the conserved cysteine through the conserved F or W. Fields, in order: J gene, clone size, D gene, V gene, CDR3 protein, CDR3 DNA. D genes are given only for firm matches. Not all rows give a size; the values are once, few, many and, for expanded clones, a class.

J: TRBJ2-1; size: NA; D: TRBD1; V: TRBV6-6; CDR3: CASSLRDSSNNEQFF; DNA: TGTGCCAGCAGTTTAAGGGACAGTTCAAACAATGAGCAGTTCTTC
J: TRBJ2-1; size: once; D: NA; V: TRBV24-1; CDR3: CATSETPTEEQFF; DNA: TGTGCCACCAGTGAGACTCCGACGGAGGAGCAGTTCTTC
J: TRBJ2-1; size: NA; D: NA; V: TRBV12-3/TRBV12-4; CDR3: CASRIDGGNEQFF; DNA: TGTGCCAGCCGAATCGATGGGGGGAATGAGCAGTTCTTC
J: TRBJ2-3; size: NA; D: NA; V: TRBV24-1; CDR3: CATSDTPGRPADTQYF; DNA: TGTGCCACCAGTGATACCCCGGGGAGGCCCGCAGATACGCAGTATTTT
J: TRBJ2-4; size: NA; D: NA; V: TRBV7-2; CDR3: CASSTTAEAKNIQYF; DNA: TGTGCCAGCAGCACTACTGCGGAGGCCAAAAACATTCAGTACTTC
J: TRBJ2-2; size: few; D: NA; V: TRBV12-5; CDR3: CASGLPGGELFF; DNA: TGTGCTAGTGGTTTGCCCGGCGGGGAGCTGTTTTTT
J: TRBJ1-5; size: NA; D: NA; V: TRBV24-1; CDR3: CATSETGNQPQHF; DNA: TGTGCCACCAGTGAGACAGGCAATCAGCCCCAGCATTTT
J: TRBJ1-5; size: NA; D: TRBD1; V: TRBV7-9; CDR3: CASSWDSDQPQHF; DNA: TGTGCCAGCAGCTGGGACAGTGATCAGCCCCAGCATTTT
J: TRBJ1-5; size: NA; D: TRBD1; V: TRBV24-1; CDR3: CATSVGTGRGSNQPQHF; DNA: TGTGCCACCAGTGTCGGGACAGGGAGGGGGAGCAATCAGCCCCAGCATTTT
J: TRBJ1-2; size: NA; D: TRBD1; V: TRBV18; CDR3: CASSPGGGEEGYTF; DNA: TGTGCCAGCTCACCAGGAGGGGGCGAGGAGGGCTACACCTTC
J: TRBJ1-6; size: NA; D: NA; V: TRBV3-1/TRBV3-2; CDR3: CASSQAWGGSPLHF; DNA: TGTGCCAGCAGCCAAGCTTGGGGCGGTTCACCCCTCCACTTT
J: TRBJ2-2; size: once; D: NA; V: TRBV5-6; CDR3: CASSHKDRNTGELFF; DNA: TGTGCCAGCAGCCATAAGGACAGGAACACCGGGGAGCTGTTTTTT
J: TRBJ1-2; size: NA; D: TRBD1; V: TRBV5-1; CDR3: CASSFGTANYGYTF; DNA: TGCGCCAGCAGCTTCGGGACAGCTAACTATGGCTACACCTTC
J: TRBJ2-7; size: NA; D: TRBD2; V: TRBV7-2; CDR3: CASSLFGTSGAYEQYF; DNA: TGTGCCAGCAGCTTATTTGGGACTAGCGGAGCATACGAGCAGTACTTC
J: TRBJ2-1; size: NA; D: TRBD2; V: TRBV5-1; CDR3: CASSVDDGLAGKARRFF; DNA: TGCGCCAGCAGCGTCGACGACGGACTAGCGGGAAAGGCTCGGAGGTTCTTC
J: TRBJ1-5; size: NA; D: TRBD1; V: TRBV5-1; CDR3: CASSYSGTDSNQPQHF; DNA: TGCGCCAGCAGCTATTCCGGGACAGATAGCAATCAGCCCCAGCATTTT
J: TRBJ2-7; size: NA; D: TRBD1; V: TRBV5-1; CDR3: CASSLEIRGQGREQYF; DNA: TGCGCCAGCAGCTTGGAGATAAGGGGACAGGGTCGCGAGCAGTACTTC
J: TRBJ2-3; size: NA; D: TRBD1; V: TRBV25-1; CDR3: CASSPPGTGTMVQYF; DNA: TGTGCCAGCAGCCCACCCGGGACAGGGACTATGGTGCAGTATTTT
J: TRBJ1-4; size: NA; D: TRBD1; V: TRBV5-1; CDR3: CASRDRGTNEKLFF; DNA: TGCGCCAGCAGAGACAGGGGAACTAATGAAAAACTGTTTTTT
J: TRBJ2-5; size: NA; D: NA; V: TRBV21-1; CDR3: CASSKAHRTGKETQYF; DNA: TGTGCCAGCAGCAAAGCGCACAGGACAGGGAAAGAGACCCAGTACTTC
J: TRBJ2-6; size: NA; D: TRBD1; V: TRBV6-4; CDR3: CASQMRGPSGANVLTF; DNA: TGTGCCAGCCAGATGAGGGGGCCCTCTGGGGCCAACGTCCTGACTTTC
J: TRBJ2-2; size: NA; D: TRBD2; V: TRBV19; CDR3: CASSTGGGLWELFF; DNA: TGTGCCAGTAGTACCGGGGGGGGCTTGTGGGAGCTGTTTTTT
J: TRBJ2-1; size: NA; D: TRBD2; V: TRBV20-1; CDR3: CSASSGAYNEQFF; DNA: TGCAGTGCTAGTAGCGGGGCCTACAATGAGCAGTTCTTC
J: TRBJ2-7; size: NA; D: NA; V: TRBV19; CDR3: CASSRFGATYEQYF; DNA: TGTGCCAGTAGTAGATTTGGGGCTACCTACGAGCAGTACTTC
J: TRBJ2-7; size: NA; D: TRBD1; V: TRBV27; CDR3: CASSSWGQGAYEQYF; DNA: TGTGCCAGCAGTTCCTGGGGACAGGGGGCTTACGAGCAGTACTTC
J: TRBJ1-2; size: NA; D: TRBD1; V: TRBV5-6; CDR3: CASSSETGAYGYTF; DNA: TGTGCCAGCAGCTCAGAGACAGGGGCCTATGGCTACACCTTC
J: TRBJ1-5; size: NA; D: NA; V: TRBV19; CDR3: CASSNRAGDYQPQHF; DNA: TGTGCCAGTAGTAATAGGGCGGGAGATTATCAGCCCCAGCATTTT
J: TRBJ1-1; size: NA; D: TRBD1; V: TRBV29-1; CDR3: CSGRQGRNTEAFF; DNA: TGCAGCGGCCGACAGGGCAGGAACACTGAAGCTTTCTTT
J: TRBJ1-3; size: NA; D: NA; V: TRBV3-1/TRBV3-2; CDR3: CASSQDGGARNTIYF; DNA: TGTGCCAGCAGCCAAGATGGAGGGGCTCGAAACACCATATATTTT
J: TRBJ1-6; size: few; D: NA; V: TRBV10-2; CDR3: CASSAAGLGNNSPLHF; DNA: TGCGCCAGCAGTGCCGCAGGGTTAGGGAATAATTCACCCCTCCACTTT
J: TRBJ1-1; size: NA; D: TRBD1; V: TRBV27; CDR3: CASRPLRGVNTEAWVAFF; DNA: TGTGCCAGCAGACCCCTCAGGGGGGTGAACACTGAAGCTTGGGTAGCTTTCTTT
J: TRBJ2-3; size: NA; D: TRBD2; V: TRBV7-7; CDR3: CASSEGLAGVQGTQYF; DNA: TGTGCTAGCAGCGAGGGACTAGCGGGGGTACAGGGTACGCAGTATTTT
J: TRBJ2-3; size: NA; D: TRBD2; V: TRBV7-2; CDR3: CASSYGLADTQYF; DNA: TGTGCCAGCAGCTACGGACTAGCAGATACGCAGTATTTT
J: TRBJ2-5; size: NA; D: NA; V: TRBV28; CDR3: CASSFVGGPRETQYF; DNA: TGTGCCAGCAGTTTCGTCGGGGGACCGCGGGAGACCCAGTACTTC
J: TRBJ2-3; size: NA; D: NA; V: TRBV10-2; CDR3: CASSEEQVDTQYF; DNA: TGCGCCAGCAGTGAGGAACAAGTGGATACGCAGTATTTT
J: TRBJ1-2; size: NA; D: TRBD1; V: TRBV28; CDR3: CASRGQGAFGYTF; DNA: TGTGCCAGCAGAGGACAGGGGGCTTTTGGCTACACCTTC
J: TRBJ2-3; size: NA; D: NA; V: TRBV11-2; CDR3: CASSFLQGTDTQYF; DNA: TGTGCCAGCAGCTTCCTACAGGGCACAGATACGCAGTATTTT
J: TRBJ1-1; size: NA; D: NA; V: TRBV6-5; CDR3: CASTATANTEAFF; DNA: TGTGCCAGCACCGCGACAGCCAACACTGAAGCTTTCTTT
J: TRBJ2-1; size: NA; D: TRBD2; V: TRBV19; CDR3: CASSIWARTSGADNEQFF; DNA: TGTGCCAGTAGTATTTGGGCCCGGACTAGCGGGGCCGACAATGAGCAGTTCTTC
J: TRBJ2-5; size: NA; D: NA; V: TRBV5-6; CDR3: CASSLSERAGETQYF; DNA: TGTGCCAGCAGCCTGTCCGAGCGCGCGGGGGAGACCCAGTACTTC
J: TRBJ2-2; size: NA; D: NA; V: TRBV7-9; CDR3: CASSTIPRSTGELFF; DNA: TGTGCCAGCAGTACAATCCCTAGGAGCACCGGGGAGCTGTTTTTT
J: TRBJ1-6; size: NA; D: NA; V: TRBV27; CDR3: CASNPGISGSPLHF; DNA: TGTGCCAGCAACCCAGGCATATCAGGGTCACCCCTCCACTTT
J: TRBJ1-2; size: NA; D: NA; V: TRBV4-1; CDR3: CASSQASYGYTF; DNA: TGCGCCAGCAGCCAAGCGTCGTATGGCTACACCTTC
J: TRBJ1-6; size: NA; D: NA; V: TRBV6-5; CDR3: CASSSRTRSDSPLHF; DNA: TGTGCCAGCAGTTCTCGGACTCGTAGTGATTCACCCCTCCACTTT